This T cell receptor (beta chain) was obtained from a study of OX40 agonist ivuxolimab in advanced cancers. Whole-study context: Dose-escalation patients suffered from hepatocellular carcinoma, melanoma, renal cell or head and neck cancer. The study reported partial responses in three patients: one hepatocellular carcinoma, two cutaneous melanoma.

Measured with immunoSEQ multiplex PCR; TCRdb has only the in-frame clones, and not every one. The sample gives tens of thousands of clones, 91% of which show up once; approximately 3.9% is in the top ten. Study-level results: Clonal expansion by week 6 occurred in CD4+ and CD8+ blood T cells (at 0.1 to 3.0 mg/kg).

On this clone itself: Antigen unknown.

This CDR3 is built from 17 residues. This receptor was identified in an adult with an advanced solid tumor such as melanoma, head and neck, liver or kidney cancer. The rearrangement uses TRBV21-1 and TRBJ2-7; the table's D gene call, TRBD1, was not cross checked with the DNA. TRBV21-1 is described as a pseudogene. The material sequenced was CD4+ or CD8+ T cells sorted from blood, taken in a trial of the OX40 agonist ivuxolimab. The CDR3 sequence is CASSKEGEQAITYEQYF. Written as DNA, the CDR3 is TGTGCCAGCAGCAAAGAGGGGGAGCAGGCTATTACCTACGAGCAGTACTTC.